One sample yielded the 8 T cell receptor beta chains listed below, sequenced in a study of T cells after yellow fever vaccination. Using its own MiXCR run on the 5' RACE reads, TCRdb lists one record per CDR3 protein. The table lists 450,000 to 650,000 distinct CDR3 sequences, about 13% of them singletons. Sample: PBMCs, taken on the day of the yellow fever booster vaccination. The receptors were sampled from a man aged 25-45 years who received the YFV17D yellow fever vaccine.

The gene calls are TRBV7-2 and TRBJ2-7, with D uncertain. Germline lookup yields CDR1 SGHTA and CDR2 FQGNSA. V lost 1 base and J 6 bases, leaving 7 bases between the germline ends. This CDR3 has 12 residues. The CDR3 region is CASSLERSEQYF. The CDR3 nucleotides are TGTGCCAGCAGCTTAGAACGCTCCGAGCAGTACTTC.

This clonotype was counted a few times. The chain combines TRBV2 with TRBJ2-5; the D is unclear. The CDR3 has 14 amino acids. Germline values: CDR1 SNHLY, CDR2 FYNNEI. V was cut by 0 bases and J by 2 bases, with 7 bases left in between. The CDR3 sequence: CASSEAPPQETQYF. DNA for the CDR3: TGTGCCAGCAGTGAAGCCCCGCCTCAAGAGACCCAGTACTTC.

This clonotype was counted between two and nine times. This sequence joins TRBV29-1 and TRBJ2-7, with D perhaps matching TRBD1 (5 bases). This CDR3 has 12 amino acids. V shed 5 bases and J shed 9 bases, with 17 bases lying between them. Germline CDR1 reads SQVTM; CDR2 reads ANQGSEA. The CDR3 protein is CSVSDKGGLQYF. In DNA form, the CDR3 reads TGCAGCGTTTCGGACAAGGGTGGTTTGCAGTACTTC.

This clonotype was recorded at least ten times. For the CDR3, the DNA is TGTGCCAGCACGAATCCAGGCGGTGGAAACACCATATATTTT. Amino acid sequence: CASTNPGGGNTIYF. J is TRBJ1-3 and V is TRBV6-2 or TRBV6-3, with D hard to call. Germline CDR1 MNHEY, CDR2 SVGEGT. The CDR3 sequence is 14 residues long. V was shortened by 7 bases and J by 3 bases, with 13 bases between the two germline ends.

Concerning this clonotype: This may be a read error, as it is one base from a much larger clone. The chain is built from TRBV24-1 and TRBJ2-7; 13 bases map to TRBD2. Germline CDR1 and CDR2: KGHDR and SFDVKD. The CDR3 has 17 residues. The CDR3 spells CATFPGLAGSSRYERYF. The CDR3, as DNA: TGTGCCACCTTCCCGGGACTAGCGGGAAGTTCGCGATACGAGCGGTACTTC.

A few counts support this clonotype. The chain recombines TRBV2 with TRBJ2-7; D remains ambiguous. The germline CDR1 and CDR2 sequences are SNHLY and FYNNEI. Trimming cost V 4 bases and J 5 bases, with 15 bases left between them. The CDR3 sequence is 14 residues long. CDR3 DNA: TGTGCCAGCAGTGCCTCCCCAGTAGTCCACGAGCAGTACTTC. It yields the protein CASSASPVVHEQYF. The full variable domain, its missing parts supplied by reference TRBV2 and TRBJ2-7, is EPEVTQTPSHQVTQMGQEVILRCVPISNHLYFYWYRQILGQKVEFLVSFYNNEISEKSEIFDDQFSVERPDGSNFTLKIRSTKLEDSAMYFCASSASPVVHEQYFGPGTRLTVT.

The chain links TRBV29-1 to TRBJ2-1, with TRBD2 as a possible D gene (6 bases). The germline V and J ends were trimmed by 7 bases and 5 bases, with 12 bases remaining between them. The germline V gene encodes CDR1 SQVTM and CDR2 ANQGSEA. This CDR3 region has 12 residues. The CDR3 DNA follows: TGCAGCGCAACTAGCAACCACAATGAGCAGTTCTTC. It is translated as CSATSNHNEQFF.

This clonotype has only a few counts. V and J are TRBV6-5 and TRBJ1-6; D uncertain. The V end was cut by 0 bases, the J end by 1 base, with 7 bases between. The CDR3 extends over 16 amino acids. Germline assignment: CDR1 MNHEY and CDR2 SVGAGI. CDR3 DNA sequence: TGTGCCAGCAGTTACTCGCTCGGGTCCTATAATTCACCCCTCCACTTT. This sequence encodes CASSYSLGSYNSPLHF.